The 7 T cell receptor beta chains below come from one sample, sequenced in a study of blood T cells in healthy people across ages (dated by TCRdb to the mid-2010s). Libraries were built with 5' RACE. The instrument was an Illumina HiSeq 2500. The second PCR ran for roughly 6 to 11 cycles and used a J-beta primer mix along with a sample-barcoded 5' primer. The public sequencing data were trimmed at Q25 with fastp and processed into clonotypes with MiXCR by TCRdb, which kept only in-frame beta chains. Each entry merges the rows of one CDR3 protein and shows their most common DNA and genes. In all, the sample holds fewer than 700,000 distinct CDR3 sequences, and 35% to 50% of those were seen once. The ten largest clones add up to around 32% of the sample. The sequenced sample was blood. The receptor source for this set is a man of 80 years or more in good health.

The V call is TRBV24-1, the J call TRBJ2-3; unclear D gene. The CDR3 is 17 residues long. V lost 6 bases and J lost 0, with 18 bases in between. The germline gives CDR1 KGHDR, CDR2 SFDVKD. In DNA, the CDR3 is TGTGCCACCAGTTCCCTGATCGACGGTCCTAGCACAGATACGCAGTATTTT. It codes for CATSSLIDGPSTDTQYF.

This clonotype has just a few counts. The chain links TRBV7-3 to TRBJ2-1; D unresolved. This CDR3 comprises 15 residues. V was pared by 5 bases and J by 1 base, with 12 bases between. Germline loops: CDR1 SGHTA, CDR2 FQGTGA. The CDR3 is CASSASGRSYNEQFF. In nucleotides, the CDR3 is TGTGCCAGCAGCGCCTCAGGTCGTTCCTACAATGAGCAGTTCTTC.

This chain links TRBV29-1 with TRBJ2-1, with 12 bases identical to TRBD2. The germline CDR1 and CDR2 sequences are SQVTM and ANQGSEA. J lost 2 bases, V lost 6 bases, and 11 bases had no gene match. This CDR3 comprises 17 residues. CDR3 in DNA: TGCAGCGTCGCCCCTACTAGCGGGGGGACCACCTACAATGAGCAGTTCTTC. As protein: CSVAPTSGGTTYNEQFF.

This chain joins TRBV2 and TRBJ1-2; the D is unclear. This CDR3 is 13 amino acids long. Trimming pared 4 bases from V and 8 bases from J, leaving 14 bases between. The germline gives CDR1 SNHLY, CDR2 FYNNEI. The CDR3 nucleotides read TGTGCCAGCAGTGCCTACGGGTCCCGAGGCTACACCTTC. Its protein product is CASSAYGSRGYTF.

The V call is TRBV7-2, the J call TRBJ2-7; 9 positions agree with TRBD2. Near its end, the DNA agrees better with TRBJ2-5, so the J call may be wrong. This CDR3 region has 15 residues. Germline assignment: CDR1 SGHTA and CDR2 FQGNSA. CDR3 sequence: CASSCNAGGLETQYF. CDR3 DNA sequence: TGTGCCAGCAGCTGCAATGCGGGGGGGCTGGAGACCCAGTACTTC.

This clonotype was recorded many times. The J gene is TRBJ1-2, the V gene TRBV10-3; no firm D call. Germline V lookup: CDR1 ENHRY, CDR2 SYGVKD. The CDR3 totals 12 residues. Trimming took 0 bases from V and 2 from J, leaving 1 base between them. This CDR3 is CAISESNYGYTF. As DNA, the CDR3 is TGTGCCATCAGTGAGTCGAACTATGGCTACACCTTC.

A few counts support this clonotype. This rearrangement joins TRBV6-6 to TRBJ2-3, with 8 nucleotides matching TRBD2. J was trimmed by 1 base and V by 6 bases; bases with no gene match: 0. The length of the CDR3 is 13 residues. The germline gives CDR1 MNHNY, CDR2 SVGAGI (reference sequence). The CDR3 DNA is TGTGCCAGCAGGCGGGAGGGCACAGATACGCAGTATTTT. Protein product: CASRREGTDTQYF.